These 10 T cell receptor beta chains share one sample of origin, sequenced in a study of neurological immune-mediated disorders. One entry per CDR3 protein results from TCRdb running MiXCR on the 5' RACE reads. The repertoire holds 50,000 to 60,000 distinct CDR3 sequences, with over 3.5% as singletons. The specimen was CD4+ T cells from blood. The source is a woman aged 40 to 50 with multiple sclerosis.

Many counts were recorded for this clonotype. The J gene is TRBJ2-7, the V gene TRBV7-9, with D possibly being TRBD1 (6 bases). The V and J ends lost 1 base and 3 bases respectively, with 7 bases between them. The CDR3 has 13 residues. Germline-derived CDR1 and CDR2 are SEHNR and FQNEAQ (reference sequence). In DNA form, the CDR3 reads TGTGCCAGCAGCTTAGGGACAGTCTACGAGCAGTACTTC. This gives the protein CASSLGTVYEQYF.

This clonotype was counted many times. The chain uses TRBV25-1 and TRBJ1-2; no reliable D call. The CDR3 is 12 residues long. Trimming removed 5 bases at V and 4 bases at J, with 8 bases between. Germline values: CDR1 MGHDK, CDR2 SYGVNS. The CDR3 nucleotides read TGTGCCAGCAGTAACCCATTCTATGGCTACACCTTC. Protein sequence: CASSNPFYGYTF.

At least ten counts were recorded for this clonotype. The chain recombines TRBV20-1 with TRBJ2-7; the D gene is possibly TRBD1 (6 bases). V dropped 3 bases and J dropped 3 bases, with 15 bases sitting between them. This CDR3 has 14 residues. The germline V gene has CDR1 DFQATT and CDR2 SNEGSKA (reference sequence). CDR3 nucleotide sequence: TGCAGTGCTAGTCCCGGGACAAATGACTACGAGCAGTACTTC. Translation: CSASPGTNDYEQYF.

This chain joins TRBV18 and TRBJ2-7; 10 nucleotides agree with TRBD2. Germline V gene data show CDR1 as KGHSH and CDR2 as LQKENI. The length of the CDR3 is 14 residues. V shed 6 bases, J shed 3 bases, and the junction held 5 bases outside the gene matches. In DNA, the CDR3 is TGTGCCAGCTCGAGAAGCGGGGGGGACTACGAGCAGTACTTC. This sequence encodes CASSRSGGDYEQYF.

The chain carries TRBV20-1 and TRBJ1-4; D uncertain. Deletions cut 3 bases from V and 4 bases from J, with 12 bases between. This CDR3 spans 14 amino acids. CDR1 is DFQATT, CDR2 SNEGSKA, per germline (reference sequence). The CDR3 bases are TGCAGTGCTAGGCCTCACGGGATTAATGAAAAACTGTTTTTT. It encodes CSARPHGINEKLFF.

This clonotype turned up a few times. The chain employs TRBV25-1 and TRBJ1-6; D possibly corresponds to TRBD1 (5 bases). The CDR3 has 16 amino acids. From germline, CDR1 is MGHDK and CDR2 SYGVNS. Trimming shortened V by 1 base and J by 10 bases, and 17 bases separated the two germline ends. CDR3 sequence: CASSESVGWGRSPLHF. The CDR3 nucleotides are TGTGCCAGCAGTGAATCCGTGGGCTGGGGACGGTCACCCCTCCACTTT.

There are many counts of this clonotype. This sequence joins TRBV27 and TRBJ2-7; unclear D gene. Trimming left V 6 bases short and J 3 bases short, with 15 bases between. The germline V gene has CDR1 MNHEY and CDR2 SMNVEV (reference sequence). This CDR3 spans 14 amino acids. The CDR3 loop is CASSQGSDLYEQYF. CDR3 nucleotide sequence: TGTGCCAGCAGCCAAGGGTCCGACCTCTACGAGCAGTACTTC.

This clonotype was found many times. This chain uses TRBV9 with TRBJ2-2; TRBD2 agrees at 12 bases. J lost 5 bases, V lost 4 bases, and 6 bases had no gene match. From germline, CDR1 is SGDLS and CDR2 YYNGEE. The CDR3 has 16 amino acids. The CDR3 here is CASSITSGRTTGELFF. In nucleotides, the CDR3 is TGTGCCAGCAGCATAACTAGCGGGAGGACGACCGGGGAGCTGTTTTTT. The full variable domain, in which reference TRBV9 and TRBJ2-2 provide the parts outside the CDR3, is DSGVTQTPKHLITATGQRVTLRCSPRSGDLSVYWYQQSLDQGLQFLIQYYNGEERAKGNILERFSAQQFPDLHSELNLSSLELGDSALYFCASSITSGRTTGELFFGEGSRLTVL.

This clonotype was observed many times. The chain carries TRBV12-3 or TRBV12-4 and TRBJ1-2; TRBD1 aligns across 7 bases. The J segment lost 7 bases and the V segment lost 6 bases, leaving 8 bases of the junction unmatched. The CDR3 consists of 13 residues. CDR3 loop: CASRPRGKGGYTF. As DNA, the CDR3 is TGTGCCAGCAGACCCAGGGGGAAAGGTGGCTACACCTTC.

This clonotype was counted ten times or more. The chain has TRBV12-3 or TRBV12-4 and TRBJ1-1, with D perhaps matching TRBD1 (5 bases). The CDR3 has 15 amino acids. Trimming took 6 bases from V and 4 from J, leaving 18 bases between them. In DNA, the CDR3 is TGTGCCAGCAGGGCCTCGGGACGTGTGGGCACTGAAGCTTTCTTT. This sequence encodes CASRASGRVGTEAFF.